This entry is about one TCR beta chain. This specimen belongs to a study of control samples from healthy donors and cancer patients. Clones were read by immunoSEQ multiplex PCR, and TCRdb kept only the in-frame ones, dropping some. Among 390,000 or so clones listed, around nine tenths were seen once. This receptor was taken from a man aged 40-49 years with head and neck cancer. The sample was PBMCs.

CDR3 amino acids: CASSSEGGLSYNEQFF. The CDR3 DNA follows: TGTGCCAGCAGTTCCGAGGGGGGGCTTTCCTACAATGAGCAGTTCTTC. The chain joins TRBV6-5 to TRBJ2-1, with a possible D match to TRBD2 (7 bases). This CDR3 is 16 amino acids long. V was clipped by 4 bases and J by 1 base, with 14 bases between them. Germline assignment: CDR1 MNHEY and CDR2 SVGAGI.